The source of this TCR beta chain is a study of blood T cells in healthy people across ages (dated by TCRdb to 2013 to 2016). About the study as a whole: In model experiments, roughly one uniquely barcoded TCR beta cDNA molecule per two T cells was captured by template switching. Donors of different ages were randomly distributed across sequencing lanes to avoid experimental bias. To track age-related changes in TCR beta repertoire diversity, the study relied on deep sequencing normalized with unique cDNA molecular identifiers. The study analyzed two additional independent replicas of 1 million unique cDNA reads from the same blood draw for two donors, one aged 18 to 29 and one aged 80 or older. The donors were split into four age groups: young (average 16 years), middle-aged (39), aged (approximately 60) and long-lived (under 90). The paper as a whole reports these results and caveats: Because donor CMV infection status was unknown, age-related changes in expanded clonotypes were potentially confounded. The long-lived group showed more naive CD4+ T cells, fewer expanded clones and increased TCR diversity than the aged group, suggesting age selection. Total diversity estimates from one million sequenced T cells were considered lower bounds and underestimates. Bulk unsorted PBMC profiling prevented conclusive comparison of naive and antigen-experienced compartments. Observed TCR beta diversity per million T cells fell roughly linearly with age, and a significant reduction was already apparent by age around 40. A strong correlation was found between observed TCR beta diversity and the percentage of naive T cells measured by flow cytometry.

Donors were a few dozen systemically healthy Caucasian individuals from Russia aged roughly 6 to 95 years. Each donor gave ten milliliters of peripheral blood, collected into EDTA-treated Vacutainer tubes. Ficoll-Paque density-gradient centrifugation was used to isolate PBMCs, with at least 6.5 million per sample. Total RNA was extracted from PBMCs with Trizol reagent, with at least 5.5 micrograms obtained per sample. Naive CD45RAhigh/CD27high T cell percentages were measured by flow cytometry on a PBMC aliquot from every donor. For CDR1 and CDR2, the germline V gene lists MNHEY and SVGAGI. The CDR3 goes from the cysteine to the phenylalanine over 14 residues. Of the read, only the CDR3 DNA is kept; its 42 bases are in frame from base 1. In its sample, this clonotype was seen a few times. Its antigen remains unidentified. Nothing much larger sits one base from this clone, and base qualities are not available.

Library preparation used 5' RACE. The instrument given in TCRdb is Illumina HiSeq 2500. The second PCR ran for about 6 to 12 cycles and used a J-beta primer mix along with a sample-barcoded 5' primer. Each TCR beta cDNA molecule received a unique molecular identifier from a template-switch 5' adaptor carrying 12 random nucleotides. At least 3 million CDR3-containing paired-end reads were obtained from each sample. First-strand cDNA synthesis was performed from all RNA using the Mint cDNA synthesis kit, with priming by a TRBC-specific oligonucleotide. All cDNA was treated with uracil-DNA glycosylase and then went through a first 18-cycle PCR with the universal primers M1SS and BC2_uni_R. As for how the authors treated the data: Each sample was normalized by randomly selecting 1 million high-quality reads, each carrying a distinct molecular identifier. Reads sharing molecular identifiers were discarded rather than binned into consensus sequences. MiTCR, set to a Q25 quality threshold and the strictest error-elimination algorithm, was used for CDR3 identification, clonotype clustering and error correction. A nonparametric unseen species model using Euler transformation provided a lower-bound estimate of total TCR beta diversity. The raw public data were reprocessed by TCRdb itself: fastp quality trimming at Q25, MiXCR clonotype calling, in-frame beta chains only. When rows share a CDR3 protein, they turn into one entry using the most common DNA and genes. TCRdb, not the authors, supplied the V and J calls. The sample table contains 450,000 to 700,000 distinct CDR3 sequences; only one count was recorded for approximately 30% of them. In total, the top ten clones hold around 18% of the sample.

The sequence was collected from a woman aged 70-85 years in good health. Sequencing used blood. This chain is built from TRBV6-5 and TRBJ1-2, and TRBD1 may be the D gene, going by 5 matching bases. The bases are TGTGCTACACTTAACGAGGGGAGGAACTATGGCTACACCTTC. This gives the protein CATLNEGRNYGYTF.